This TCR beta chain is drawn from a study of prognosis after radiotherapy for stage I lung cancer. Study background: Each non-small cell lung cancer patient was deemed medically inoperable. Roughly 11 patients' tumors were adenocarcinoma, and seven patients' tumors were squamous cell carcinoma. Post-radiotherapy, distant metastases were observed in a handful of patients (median around seven months), whereas no significant progression was observed in fewer than 19.

This clonotype showed up many times. With two-round multiplex PCR, TCR beta CDR3 sequences were amplified from genomic DNA. First-round PCR amplification was performed with primers specific to each TRBV and TRBJ gene. Second-round PCR used universal primers. MiXCR, run by TCRdb on the multiplex PCR reads, gives a single entry per CDR3 protein. The data show around 30,000 distinct CDR3 sequences, roughly 31% seen once. CDR3 length equals 13 residues. Germline CDR1 and CDR2: MNHNS and SASEGT. V was shortened by 5 bases and J by 4 bases, with 9 bases between the two germline ends. This sequence joins TRBV6-1 and TRBJ1-5, with D possibly being TRBD1 (6 bases). The sequence derives from a donor over 45 with non-small cell lung cancer. Material: PBMCs, obtained before or after stereotactic body radiation therapy (not recorded which). The DNA for the CDR3 is TGTGCCAGCAGTTCACAGGGTAATCAGCCCCAGCATTTT. Protein sequence: CASSSQGNQPQHF.